This record looks at one TCR beta chain sequence and its context. Authors' methods: Estimated nucleated cell counts came from reference gene primer amplification. The data were produced by immunoSEQ multiplex PCR, yet TCRdb's version contains in-frame clones alone and is incomplete. V, J and clone size reflect that table, while D and trimming were determined from the DNA. The data contain over 350,000 clones, about 89% of them singletons. This sample was taken from a study of blood T cell repertoires in COVID-19. Study background: The analysed material was cDNA or gDNA that came from T cells, B-cell-depleted T cells, or PBMCs.

Clinical history reported by participants formed the basis on which cohorts were assigned. Participants classified as exposed had met a COVID-19 case within 2 weeks before study entry. Sequencing input: PBMCs or T cells enriched from blood (not recorded which). The source of this sequence is a woman in her thirties or forties who had been exposed to COVID-19.

CDR3 sequence: CAWSVQFSGANVLTF. The CDR3 DNA reads as TGTGCCTGGAGTGTACAGTTCTCTGGGGCCAACGTCCTGACTTTC. V and J are TRBV30 and TRBJ2-6; D uncertain. Trimming cost V 0 bases and J 0 bases, with 6 bases left between them. This CDR3 is 15 amino acids long. Germline V gene lookup returns CDR1 GTSNPN and CDR2 SVGIG (reference sequence).